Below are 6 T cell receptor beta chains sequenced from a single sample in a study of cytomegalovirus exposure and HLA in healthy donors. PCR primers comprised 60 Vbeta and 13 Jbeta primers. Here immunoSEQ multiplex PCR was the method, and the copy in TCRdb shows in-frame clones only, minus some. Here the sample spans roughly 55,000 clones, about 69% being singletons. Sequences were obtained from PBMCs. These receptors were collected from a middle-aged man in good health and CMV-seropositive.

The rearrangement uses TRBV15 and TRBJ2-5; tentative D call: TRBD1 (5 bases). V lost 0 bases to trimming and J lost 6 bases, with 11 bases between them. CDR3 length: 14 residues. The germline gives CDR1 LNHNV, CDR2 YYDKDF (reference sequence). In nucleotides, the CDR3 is TGTGCCACCAGCAGAGATAAGGGGCCAAAGACCCAGTACTTC. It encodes CATSRDKGPKTQYF.

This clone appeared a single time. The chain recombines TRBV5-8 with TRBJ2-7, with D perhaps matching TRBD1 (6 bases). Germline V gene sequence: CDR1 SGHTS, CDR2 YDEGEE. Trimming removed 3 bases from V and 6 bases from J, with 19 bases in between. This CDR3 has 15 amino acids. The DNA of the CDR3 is TGTGCCAGCAGCTGGGGGCAGGTTTGGCGCTCCGAGCAGTACTTC. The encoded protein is CASSWGQVWRSEQYF.

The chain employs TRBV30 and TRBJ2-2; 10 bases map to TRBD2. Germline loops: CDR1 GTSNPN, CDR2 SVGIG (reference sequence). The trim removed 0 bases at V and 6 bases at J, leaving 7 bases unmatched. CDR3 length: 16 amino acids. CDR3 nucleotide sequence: TGTGCCTGGAGTGTTGCAAGAGCGGGGGGGCCCGGGGAGCTGTTTTTT. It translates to CAWSVARAGGPGELFF.

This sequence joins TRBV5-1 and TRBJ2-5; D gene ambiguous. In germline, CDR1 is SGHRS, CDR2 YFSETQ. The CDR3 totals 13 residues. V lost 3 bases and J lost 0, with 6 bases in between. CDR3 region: CASSSSDQETQYF. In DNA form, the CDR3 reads TGCGCCAGCAGCTCGTCGGACCAAGAGACCCAGTACTTC.

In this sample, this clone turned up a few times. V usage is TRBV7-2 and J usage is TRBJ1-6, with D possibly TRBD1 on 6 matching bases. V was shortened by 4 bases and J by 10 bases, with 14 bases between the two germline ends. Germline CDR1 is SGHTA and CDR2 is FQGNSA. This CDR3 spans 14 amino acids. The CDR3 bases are TGTGCCAGCAGCTCAGCAGGGGAACGATCACCCCTCCACTTT. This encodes CASSSAGERSPLHF.

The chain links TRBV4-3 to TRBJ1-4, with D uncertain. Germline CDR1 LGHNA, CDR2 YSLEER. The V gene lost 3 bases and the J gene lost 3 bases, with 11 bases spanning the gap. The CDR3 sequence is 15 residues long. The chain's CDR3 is CASSQSTGSNEKLFF. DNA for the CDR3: TGCGCCAGCAGCCAGTCGACGGGGTCTAATGAAAAACTGTTTTTT.